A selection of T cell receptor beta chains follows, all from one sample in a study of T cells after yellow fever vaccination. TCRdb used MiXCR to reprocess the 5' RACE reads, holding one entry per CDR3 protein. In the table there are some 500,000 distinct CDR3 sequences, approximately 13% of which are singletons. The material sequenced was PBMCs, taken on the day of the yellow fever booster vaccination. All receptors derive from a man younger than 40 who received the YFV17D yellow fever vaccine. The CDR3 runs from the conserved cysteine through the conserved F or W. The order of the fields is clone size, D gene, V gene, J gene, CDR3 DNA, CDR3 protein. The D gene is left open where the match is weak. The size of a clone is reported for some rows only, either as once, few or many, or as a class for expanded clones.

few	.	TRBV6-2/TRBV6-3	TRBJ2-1	TGTGCCAGCAGTCCTTCGCCAGGACTTAGCTCCTACAATGAGCAGTTCTTC	CASSPSPGLSSYNEQFF
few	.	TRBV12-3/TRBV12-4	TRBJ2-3	TGTGCCAGCAGTGGAACAGGGTCAAGCACAGATACGCAGTATTTT	CASSGTGSSTDTQYF
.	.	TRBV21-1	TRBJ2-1	TGTGCCAGCAAAGCACCGCCTAGCGGGACAGGCTATGAGCAGTTCTTC	CASKAPPSGTGYEQFF
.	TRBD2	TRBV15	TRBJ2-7	TGTGCCACCAGCAGGACTAGCGGGAGGGTTTTCCTCGGCGAGCAGTACTTC	CATSRTSGRVFLGEQYF
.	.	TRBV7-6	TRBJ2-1	TGTGCCAGCAGCTTAGTAGGGAGCGGTGAGCAGTTCTTC	CASSLVGSGEQFF
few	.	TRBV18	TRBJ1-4	TGTGCCAGCTCATCGACAGGAAATGAAAAACTGTTTTTT	CASSSTGNEKLFF
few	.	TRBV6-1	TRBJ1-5	TGTGCCAGCCGGGACATCGATCAGCCCCAGCATTTT	CASRDIDQPQHF
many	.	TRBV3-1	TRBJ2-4	TGTGCCAGCAGCCACGGGGAGCTCCGGGCCAAAAACATTCAGTACTTC	CASSHGELRAKNIQYF
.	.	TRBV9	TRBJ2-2	TGTGCCAGCAGCGCGGCCGGGGAGCTGCTTTTT	CASSAAGELLF
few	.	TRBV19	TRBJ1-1	TGTGCCAGTAGTAGGGCAGGACCCACTGAAGCTTTCTTT	CASSRAGPTEAFF
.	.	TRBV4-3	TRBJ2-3	TGCGCCAGCAGCCAAGACCGTATAGGGCCCGATACGCAGTATTTT	CASSQDRIGPDTQYF
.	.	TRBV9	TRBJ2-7	TGTGCCAGCAGCGTAGGGTCGAACGAGCAGTACTTC	CASSVGSNEQYF
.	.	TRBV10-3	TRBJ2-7	TGTGCCACCCACGGTGGATCCTACGAGCAGTACTTC	CATHGGSYEQYF
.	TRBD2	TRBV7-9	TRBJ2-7	TGTGCCAGCAGCCTTATGGGACTAGCGGCATACGAGCAGTACTTC	CASSLMGLAAYEQYF
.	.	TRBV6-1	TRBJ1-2	TGTGCCAGCAGCCCCGGCGGGGTAGGGAACTATGGCTACACCTTC	CASSPGGVGNYGYTF
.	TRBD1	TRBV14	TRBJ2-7	TGTGCCAGCAGCCACCGGGACAGCATTTATTACGAGCAGTACTTC	CASSHRDSIYYEQYF
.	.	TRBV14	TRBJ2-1	TGTGCCAGCAGCCAAGGGGCCGTAGGTGAGCAGTTCTTC	CASSQGAVGEQFF
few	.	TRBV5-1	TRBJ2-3	TGCGCCAGCAGCTTGAGGGGGGCATGGGACACAGATACGCAGTATTTT	CASSLRGAWDTDTQYF
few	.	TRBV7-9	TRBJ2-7	TGTGCCAGCAGCCAAACCGGGACGGAGACCTACATCGAGCAGTACTTC	CASSQTGTETYIEQYF
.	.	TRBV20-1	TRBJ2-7	TGCAGTGCATCTGGTCTAGCGACCTACGAGCAGTACTTC	CSASGLATYEQYF
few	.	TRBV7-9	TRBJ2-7	TGTGCCAGCAGCCCAAGCGGGCGGACTTCGGGCCGCGTTTTC	CASSPSGRTSGRVF
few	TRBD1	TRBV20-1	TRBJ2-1	TGCAGTGCTAGGCGGGACAGGGGCAATGAGCAGTTCTTC	CSARRDRGNEQFF
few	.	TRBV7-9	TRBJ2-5	TGTGCCAGCAGACTCTCTGGGACTGCCATCGATGAGACCCAGTACTTC	CASRLSGTAIDETQYF
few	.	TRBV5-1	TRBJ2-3	TGCGCCAGCAGCTTCCATACTAGCACAGATACGCAGTATTTT	CASSFHTSTDTQYF